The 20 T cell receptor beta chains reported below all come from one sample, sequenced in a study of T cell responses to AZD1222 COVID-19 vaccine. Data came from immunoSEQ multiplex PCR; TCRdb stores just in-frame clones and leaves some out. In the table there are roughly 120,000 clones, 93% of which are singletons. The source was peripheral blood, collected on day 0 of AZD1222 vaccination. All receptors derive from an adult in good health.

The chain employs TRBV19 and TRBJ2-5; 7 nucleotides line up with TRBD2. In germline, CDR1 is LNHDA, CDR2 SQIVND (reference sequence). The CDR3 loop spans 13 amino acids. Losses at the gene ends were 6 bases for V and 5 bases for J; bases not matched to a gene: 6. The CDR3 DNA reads TGTGCCAGTAGAGAGACCGGGAGGGAGACCCAGTACTTC. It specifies CASRETGRETQYF.

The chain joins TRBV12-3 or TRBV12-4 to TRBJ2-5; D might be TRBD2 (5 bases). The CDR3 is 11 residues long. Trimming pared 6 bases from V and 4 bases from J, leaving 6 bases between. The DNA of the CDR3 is TGTGCCAGCAGGAGCGGAGAGACCCAGTACTTC. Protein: CASRSGETQYF.

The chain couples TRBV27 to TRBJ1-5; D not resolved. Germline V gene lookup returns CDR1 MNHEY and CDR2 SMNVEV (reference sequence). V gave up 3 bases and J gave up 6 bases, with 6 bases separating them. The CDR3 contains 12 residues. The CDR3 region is CASSFRGQPQHF. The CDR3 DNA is TGTGCCAGCAGTTTTCGAGGTCAGCCCCAGCATTTT.

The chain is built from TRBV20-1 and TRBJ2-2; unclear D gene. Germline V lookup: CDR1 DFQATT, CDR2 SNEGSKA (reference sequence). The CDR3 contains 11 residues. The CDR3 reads CSTTLTGELFF. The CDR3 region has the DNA TGCAGCACCACATTAACCGGGGAGCTGTTTTTT.

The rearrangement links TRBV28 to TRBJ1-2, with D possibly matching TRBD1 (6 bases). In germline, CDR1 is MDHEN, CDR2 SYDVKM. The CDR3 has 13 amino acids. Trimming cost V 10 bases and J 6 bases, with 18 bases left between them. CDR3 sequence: CATFEGDGDGYTF. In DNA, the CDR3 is TGTGCCACCTTTGAGGGGGATGGAGATGGCTACACCTTC.

CDR3 nucleotide sequence: TGTGCCAGCGGCCCAAGAGGACCCTACAATGAGCAGTTCTTC. As protein: CASGPRGPYNEQFF. The chain has TRBV27 and TRBJ2-1; no definite D call. The CDR3 spans 14 residues. Trimming removed 8 bases from V and 2 bases from J, with 13 bases in between. The germline gives CDR1 MNHEY, CDR2 SMNVEV (reference sequence).

The CDR3 bases are TGTGCCAGCAGCCAAGGAGGACAAGAGACCCAGTACTTC. It encodes CASSQGGQETQYF. This chain connects TRBV3-1 (or the pseudogene TRBV3-2) to TRBJ2-5; no definite D call. The germline CDR1 and CDR2 sequences are LGHDT and YNNKEL (reference sequence). Trimming removed 1 base at V and 2 bases at J, with 5 bases between. This CDR3 is built from 13 residues.

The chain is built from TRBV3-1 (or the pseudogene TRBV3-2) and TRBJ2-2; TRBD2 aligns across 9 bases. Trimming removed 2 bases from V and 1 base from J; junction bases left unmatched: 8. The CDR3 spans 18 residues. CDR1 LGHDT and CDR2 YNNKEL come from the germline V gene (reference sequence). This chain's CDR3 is CASSQFLAGEGNTGELFF. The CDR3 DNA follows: TGTGCCAGCAGCCAATTTTTAGCGGGAGAAGGGAACACCGGGGAGCTGTTTTTT.

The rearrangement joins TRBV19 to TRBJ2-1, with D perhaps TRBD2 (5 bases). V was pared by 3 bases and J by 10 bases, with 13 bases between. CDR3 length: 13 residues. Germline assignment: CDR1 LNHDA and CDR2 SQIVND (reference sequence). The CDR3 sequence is CASSIQLVGEQFF. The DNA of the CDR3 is TGTGCCAGTAGTATTCAACTAGTGGGGGAGCAGTTCTTC.

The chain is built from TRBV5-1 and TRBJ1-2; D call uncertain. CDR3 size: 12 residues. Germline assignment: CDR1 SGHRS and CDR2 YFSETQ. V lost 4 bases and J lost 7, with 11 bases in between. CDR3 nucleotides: TGCGCCAGCAGCCCGGAGAGGGCTGGCTACACCTTC. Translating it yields CASSPERAGYTF.

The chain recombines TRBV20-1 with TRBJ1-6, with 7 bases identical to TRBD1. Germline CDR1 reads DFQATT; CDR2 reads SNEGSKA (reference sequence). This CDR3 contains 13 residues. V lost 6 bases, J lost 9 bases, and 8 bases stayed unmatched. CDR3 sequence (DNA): TGCAGTGCGAGTGACAGGGAAAGTTCACCCCTCCACTTT. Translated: CSASDRESSPLHF.

For the CDR3, the DNA is TGTGCCAGCAGTCTGCCTTACGGTGAGCAGTTCTTC. Translation gives CASSLPYGEQFF. The chain couples TRBV27 to TRBJ2-1; no definite D call. Germline V lookup: CDR1 MNHEY, CDR2 SMNVEV (reference sequence). This CDR3 has 12 residues. V dropped 5 bases and J dropped 9 bases, with 11 bases sitting between them.

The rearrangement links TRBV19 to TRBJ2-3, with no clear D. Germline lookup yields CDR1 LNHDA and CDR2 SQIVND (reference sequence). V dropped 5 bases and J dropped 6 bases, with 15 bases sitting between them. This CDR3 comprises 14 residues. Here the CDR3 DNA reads TGTGCCAGTAGTCCTGGACCCCAGAGGGATACGCAGTATTTT. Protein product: CASSPGPQRDTQYF.

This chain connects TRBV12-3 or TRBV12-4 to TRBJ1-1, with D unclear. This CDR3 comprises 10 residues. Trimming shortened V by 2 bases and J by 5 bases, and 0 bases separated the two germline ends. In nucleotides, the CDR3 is TGTGCCAGCAGTTTAACTGAAGCTTTCTTT. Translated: CASSLTEAFF.

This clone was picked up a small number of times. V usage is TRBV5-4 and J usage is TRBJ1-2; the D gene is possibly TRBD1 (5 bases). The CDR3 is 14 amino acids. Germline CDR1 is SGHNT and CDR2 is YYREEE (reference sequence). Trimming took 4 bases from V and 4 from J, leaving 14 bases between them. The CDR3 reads CASSLPGRSYGYTF. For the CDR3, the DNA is TGTGCCAGCAGCCTACCGGGACGGAGCTATGGCTACACCTTC.

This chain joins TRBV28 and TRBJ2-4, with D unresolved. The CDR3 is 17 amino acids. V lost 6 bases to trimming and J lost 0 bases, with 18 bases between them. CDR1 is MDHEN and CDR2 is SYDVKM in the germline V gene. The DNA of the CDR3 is TGTGCCAGCAGCCCCCCGAGAGCCTATCTAGCCAAAAACATTCAGTACTTC. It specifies CASSPPRAYLAKNIQYF.

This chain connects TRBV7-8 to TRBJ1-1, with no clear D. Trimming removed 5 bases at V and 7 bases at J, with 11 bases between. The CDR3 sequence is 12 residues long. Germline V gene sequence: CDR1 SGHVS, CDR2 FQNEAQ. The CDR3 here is CASSPQLGEAFF. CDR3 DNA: TGTGCCAGCAGCCCCCAACTAGGTGAAGCTTTCTTT.

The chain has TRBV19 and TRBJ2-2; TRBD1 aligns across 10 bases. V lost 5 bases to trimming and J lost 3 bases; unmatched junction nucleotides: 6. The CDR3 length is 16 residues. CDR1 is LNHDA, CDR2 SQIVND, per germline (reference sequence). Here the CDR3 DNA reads TGTGCCAGTAGTTCGGGACAGGGGACTTACACCGGGGAGCTGTTTTTT. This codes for CASSSGQGTYTGELFF.

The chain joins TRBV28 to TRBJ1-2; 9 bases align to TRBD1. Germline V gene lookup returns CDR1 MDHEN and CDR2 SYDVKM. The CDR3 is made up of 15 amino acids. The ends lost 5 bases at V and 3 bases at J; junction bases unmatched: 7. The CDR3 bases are TGTGCCAGCAGTGAGGGACAGGGACTCTACTATGGCTACACCTTC. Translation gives CASSEGQGLYYGYTF.

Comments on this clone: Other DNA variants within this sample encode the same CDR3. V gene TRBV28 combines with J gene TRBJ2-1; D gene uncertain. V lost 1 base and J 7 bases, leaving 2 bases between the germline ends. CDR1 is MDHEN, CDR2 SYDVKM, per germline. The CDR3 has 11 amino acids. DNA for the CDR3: TGTGCCAGCAGTTTATATAATGAGCAGTTCTTC. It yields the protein CASSLYNEQFF.